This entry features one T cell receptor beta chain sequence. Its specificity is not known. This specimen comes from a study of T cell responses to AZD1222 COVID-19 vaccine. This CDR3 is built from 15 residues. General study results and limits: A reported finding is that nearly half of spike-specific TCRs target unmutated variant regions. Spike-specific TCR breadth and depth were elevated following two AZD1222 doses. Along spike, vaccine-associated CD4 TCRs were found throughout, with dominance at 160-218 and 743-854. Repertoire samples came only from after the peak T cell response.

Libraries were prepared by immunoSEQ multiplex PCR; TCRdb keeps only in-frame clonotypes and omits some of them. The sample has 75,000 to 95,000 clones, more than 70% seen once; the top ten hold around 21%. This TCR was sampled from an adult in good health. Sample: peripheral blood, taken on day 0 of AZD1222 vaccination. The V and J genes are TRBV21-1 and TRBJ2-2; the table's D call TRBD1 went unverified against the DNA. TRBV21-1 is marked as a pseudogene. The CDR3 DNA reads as TGTGCCAGCAGCAAAGTGTGGCAGTACACCGGGGAGCTGTTTTTT. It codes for CASSKVWQYTGELFF.